This T cell receptor beta chain was documented in a study of blood T cells in healthy people across ages (dated by TCRdb to about 2015). At the level of the whole study: In model experiments, template switching captured roughly one uniquely barcoded TCR beta cDNA molecule for every two T cells. Four age groups were formed from the donors: young (average around 15 years), middle-aged (approximately 40), aged (approximately 60) and long-lived (around 82). Donors of different ages were randomly distributed across sequencing lanes to avoid experimental bias. Using the same blood draw, the study looked at two additional independent replicas of 1 million unique cDNA reads for two donors, one aged 18 to 30 and the other aged 80 or older. To track age-related changes in TCR beta repertoire diversity, the study relied on deep sequencing normalized with unique cDNA molecular identifiers.

The donors were roughly 40 Caucasian individuals from Russia, aged roughly 6 to 90 years, who were systemically healthy. About 10 milliliters of peripheral blood were collected from each donor into EDTA-treated Vacutainer tubes. PBMCs were isolated by Ficoll-Paque density-gradient centrifugation, with at least 6 million obtained per sample. Trizol reagent was used to extract total RNA from the PBMCs, yielding at least 6 micrograms per sample. For every donor, an aliquot of PBMCs went through flow cytometry to measure the percentages of naive CD45RAhigh/CD27high T cells. Libraries came from 5' RACE. The data were produced on an Illumina HiSeq 2500. The second PCR ran for about 7 to 11 cycles and used a J-beta primer mix along with a sample-barcoded 5' primer. A unique molecular identifier was introduced onto each TCR beta cDNA molecule by a template-switch 5' adaptor carrying 12 random nucleotides. Each sample yielded at least 2.5 million CDR3-containing paired-end reads. First-strand cDNA was synthesized from all RNA with the Mint cDNA synthesis kit, primed by a TRBC-specific oligonucleotide. After uracil-DNA glycosylase treatment, a first 18-cycle PCR used universal primers M1SS and BC2_uni_R on all cDNA. In the authors' own workflow: Normalization of each sample was performed by random selection of 1 million high-quality reads, each carrying a distinct molecular identifier. Instead of being binned into consensus sequences, reads that shared molecular identifiers were thrown out. MiTCR, with a Q25 quality threshold and the strictest error-elimination algorithm, was used for CDR3 identification, clonotype clustering and error correction. A nonparametric unseen species model with Euler transformation was used to estimate lower-bound total TCR beta diversity. Clones were called with MiXCR by TCRdb after fastp trimmed the public reads at Q25, and only in-frame beta chains were retained. Here each entry gathers all rows of one CDR3 protein and keeps the most common genes and DNA. The V and J calls here are based on TCRdb, not the publication. The sample table shows roughly 1.5 million distinct CDR3 sequences, and under 55% are seen once. The top ten clonotypes cover approximately 4.1% of the sample.

Turning to this clonotype: The antigen it recognizes is unknown. No quality values exist for individual bases; no much larger clone is one base distant.

Results and caveats for the whole study, not just this receptor: Observed TCR beta diversity per million T cells fell roughly linearly with age, and a significant reduction was already apparent by age approximately 41. Compared with the aged group, the long-lived group had more naive CD4+ T cells, fewer expanded clones and increased TCR diversity, suggesting age selection. Estimates of total diversity from one million sequenced T cells were regarded as lower bounds and underestimates. Since profiling was done on bulk unsorted PBMCs, naive and antigen-experienced compartments could not be conclusively compared. Donor CMV infection status was unknown, potentially confounding age-related changes in expanded clonotypes. The percentage of naive T cells measured by flow cytometry correlated strongly with observed TCR beta diversity.

The CDR3, cysteine through phenylalanine, is 13 amino acids long. Only the CDR3 DNA stays, 39 bases, in frame from base 1. V was cut back by 4 bases and J by 5 bases, leaving a gap of 10 bases between them. In the germline V gene, CDR1 corresponds to SGHRS and CDR2 to YFSETQ. Recombination joined TRBV5-1 with TRBJ2-1; the D segment cannot be called with confidence. The source is a woman in her late teens or twenties in good health. The sample comprised blood. The CDR3 has the sequence CASSVQVDNEQFF. The bases are TGCGCCAGCAGCGTCCAGGTGGACAATGAGCAGTTCTTC.